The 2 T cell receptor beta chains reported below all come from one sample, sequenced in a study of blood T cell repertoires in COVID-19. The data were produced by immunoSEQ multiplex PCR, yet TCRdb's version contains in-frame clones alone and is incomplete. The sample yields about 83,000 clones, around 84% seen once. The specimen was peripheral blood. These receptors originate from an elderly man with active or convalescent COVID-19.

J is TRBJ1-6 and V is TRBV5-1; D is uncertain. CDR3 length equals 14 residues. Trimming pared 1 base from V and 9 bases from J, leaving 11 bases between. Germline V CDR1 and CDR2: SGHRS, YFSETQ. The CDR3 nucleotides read TGCGCCAGCAGCTTGACCGCGGCGTCTTCACCCCTCCACTTT. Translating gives CASSLTAASSPLHF. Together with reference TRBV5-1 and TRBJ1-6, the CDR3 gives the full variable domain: KAGVTQTPRYLIKTRGQQVTLSCSPISGHRSVSWYQQTPGQGLQFLFEYFSETQRNKGNFPGRFSGRQFSNSRSEMNVSTLELGDSALYLCASSLTAASSPLHFGNGTRLTVT.

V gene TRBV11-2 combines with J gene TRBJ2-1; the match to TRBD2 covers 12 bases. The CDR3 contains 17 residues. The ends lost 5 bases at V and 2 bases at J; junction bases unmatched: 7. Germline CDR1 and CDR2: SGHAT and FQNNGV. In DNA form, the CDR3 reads TGTGCCAGCAGCATTAGACTAGCGGGAGTGACCTACAATGAGCAGTTCTTC. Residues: CASSIRLAGVTYNEQFF.